This T cell receptor beta chain comes out of a study of identical twins. CDR3 length equals 17 residues. Germline CDR1 SNHLY, CDR2 FYNNEI. V lost 3 bases, J lost 0 bases, and 5 bases stayed unmatched. Findings and caveats of the study: Models underestimated TCR alpha sharing (out-of-frame) in monozygotic twins. Sequences that were beta out-of-frame showed weaker excess twin sharing. Conclusions rested on cross-sectional statistics rather than following the same donors.

There are a few counts of this clonotype. Its antigen is still unknown. Template switching (which added a universal primer site) was used, and cDNA carried unique molecular identifiers. TCRdb independently ran MiXCR on the 5' RACE reads; one entry per CDR3 protein. The sample has some 440,000 distinct CDR3 sequences, approximately 24% seen once. This sample also belongs to another study, concerning T cells expressing NK-cell markers.

Sequenced input: CD4+ T cells sorted from blood. The receptor's source is a woman between 18 and 29 years old in good health. This sequence joins TRBV2 and TRBJ2-3; the match to TRBD2 covers 11 bases. The CDR3 nucleotides are TGTGCCAGCAGTGAGACTGGGACTAGCGGCAGCACAGATACGCAGTATTTT. It translates to CASSETGTSGSTDTQYF.